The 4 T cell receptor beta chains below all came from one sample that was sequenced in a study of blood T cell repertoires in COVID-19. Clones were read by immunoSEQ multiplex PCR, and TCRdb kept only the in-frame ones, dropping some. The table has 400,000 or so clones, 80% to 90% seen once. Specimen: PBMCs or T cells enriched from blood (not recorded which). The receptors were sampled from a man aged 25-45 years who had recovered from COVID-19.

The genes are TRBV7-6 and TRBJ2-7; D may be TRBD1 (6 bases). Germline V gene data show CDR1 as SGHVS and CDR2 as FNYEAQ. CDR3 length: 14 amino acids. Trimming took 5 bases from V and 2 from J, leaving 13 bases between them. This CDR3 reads CASSPNDRTYEQYF. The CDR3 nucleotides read TGTGCCAGCAGCCCCAACGACAGGACCTACGAGCAGTACTTC.

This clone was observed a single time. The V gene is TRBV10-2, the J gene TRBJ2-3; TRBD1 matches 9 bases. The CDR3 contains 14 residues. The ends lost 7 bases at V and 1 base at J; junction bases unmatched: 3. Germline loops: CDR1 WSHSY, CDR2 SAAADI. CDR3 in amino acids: CASIHRGRTDTQYF. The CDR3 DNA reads TGCGCCAGCATACACAGGGGGCGCACAGATACGCAGTATTTT.

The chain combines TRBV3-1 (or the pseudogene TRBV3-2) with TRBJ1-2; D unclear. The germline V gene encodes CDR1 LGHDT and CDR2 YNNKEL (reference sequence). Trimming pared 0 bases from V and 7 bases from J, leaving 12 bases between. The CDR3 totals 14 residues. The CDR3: CASSQDSGSGGYTF. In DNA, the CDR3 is TGTGCCAGCAGCCAAGATTCCGGGTCGGGTGGCTACACCTTC.

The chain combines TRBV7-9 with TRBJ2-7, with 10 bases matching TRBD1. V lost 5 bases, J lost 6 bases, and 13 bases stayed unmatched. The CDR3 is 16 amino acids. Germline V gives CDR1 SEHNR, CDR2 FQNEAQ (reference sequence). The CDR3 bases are TGTGCCAGCAGCACTAAACCCGGGACAGGGGACGTCGAGCAGTACTTC. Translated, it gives CASSTKPGTGDVEQYF.